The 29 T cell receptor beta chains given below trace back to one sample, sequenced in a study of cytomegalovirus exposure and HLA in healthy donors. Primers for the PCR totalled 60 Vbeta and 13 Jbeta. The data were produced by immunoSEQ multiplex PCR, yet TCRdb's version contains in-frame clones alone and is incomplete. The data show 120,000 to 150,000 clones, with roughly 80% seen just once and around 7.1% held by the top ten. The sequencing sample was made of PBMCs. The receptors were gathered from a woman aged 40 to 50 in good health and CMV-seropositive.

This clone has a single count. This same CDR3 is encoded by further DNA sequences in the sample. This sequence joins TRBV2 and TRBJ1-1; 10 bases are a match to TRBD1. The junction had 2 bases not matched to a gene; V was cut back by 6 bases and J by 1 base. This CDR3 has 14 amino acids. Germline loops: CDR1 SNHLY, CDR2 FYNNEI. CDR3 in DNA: TGTGCCAGCAGGGGGGACAGGGGGAACACTGAAGCTTTCTTT. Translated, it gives CASRGDRGNTEAFF.

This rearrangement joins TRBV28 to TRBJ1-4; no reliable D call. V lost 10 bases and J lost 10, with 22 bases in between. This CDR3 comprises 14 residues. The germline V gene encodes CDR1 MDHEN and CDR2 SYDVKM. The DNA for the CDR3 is TGTGCCACTTCAGGTCCCCCTACGACGGTAAAACTGTTTTTT. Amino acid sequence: CATSGPPTTVKLFF.

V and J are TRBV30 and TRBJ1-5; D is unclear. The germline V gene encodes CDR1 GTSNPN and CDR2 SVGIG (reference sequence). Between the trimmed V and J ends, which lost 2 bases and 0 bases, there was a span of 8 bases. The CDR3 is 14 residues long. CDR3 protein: CAWSHGDSNQPQHF. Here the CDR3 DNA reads TGTGCCTGGAGTCACGGGGATAGCAATCAGCCCCAGCATTTT. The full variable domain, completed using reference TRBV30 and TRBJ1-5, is SQTIHQWPATLVQPVGSPLSLECTVEGTSNPNLYWYRQAAGRGLQLLFYSVGIGQISSEVPQNLSASRPQDRQFILSSKKLLLSDSGFYLCAWSHGDSNQPQHFGDGTRLSIL.

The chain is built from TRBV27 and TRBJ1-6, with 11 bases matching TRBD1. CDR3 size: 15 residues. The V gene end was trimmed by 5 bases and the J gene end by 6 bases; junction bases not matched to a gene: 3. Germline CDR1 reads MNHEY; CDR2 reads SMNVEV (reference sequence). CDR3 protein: CASSGGTGGNSPLHF. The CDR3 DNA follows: TGTGCCAGCAGTGGAGGGACAGGGGGTAATTCACCCCTCCACTTT.

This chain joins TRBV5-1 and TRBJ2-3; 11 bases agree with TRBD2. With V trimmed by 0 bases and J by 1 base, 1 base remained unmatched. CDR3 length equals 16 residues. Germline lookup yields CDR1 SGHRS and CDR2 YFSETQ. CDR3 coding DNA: TGCGCCAGCAGCTTGGTGACTAGCGGGGGCACAGATACGCAGTATTTT. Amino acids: CASSLVTSGGTDTQYF. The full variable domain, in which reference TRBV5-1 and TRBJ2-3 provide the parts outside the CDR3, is KAGVTQTPRYLIKTRGQQVTLSCSPISGHRSVSWYQQTPGQGLQFLFEYFSETQRNKGNFPGRFSGRQFSNSRSEMNVSTLELGDSALYLCASSLVTSGGTDTQYFGPGTRLTVL.

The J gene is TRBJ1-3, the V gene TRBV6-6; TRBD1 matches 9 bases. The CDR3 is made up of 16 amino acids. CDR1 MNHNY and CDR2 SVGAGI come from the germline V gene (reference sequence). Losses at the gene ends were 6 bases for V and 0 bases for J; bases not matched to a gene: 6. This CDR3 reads CASSIDRGISGNTIYF. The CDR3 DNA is TGTGCCAGCAGCATCGACAGGGGGATCTCTGGAAACACCATATATTTT.

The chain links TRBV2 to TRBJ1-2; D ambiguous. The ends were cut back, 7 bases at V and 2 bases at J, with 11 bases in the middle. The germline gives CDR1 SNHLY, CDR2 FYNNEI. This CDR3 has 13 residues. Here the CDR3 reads CASTPEENYGYTF. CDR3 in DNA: TGTGCCAGCACTCCCGAAGAGAACTATGGCTACACCTTC.

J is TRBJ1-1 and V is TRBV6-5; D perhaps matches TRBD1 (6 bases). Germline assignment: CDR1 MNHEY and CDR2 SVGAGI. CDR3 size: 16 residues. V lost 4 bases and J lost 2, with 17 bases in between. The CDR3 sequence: CASSLPPRGVNTEAFF. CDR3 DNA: TGTGCCAGCAGTTTACCACCCAGGGGAGTCAACACTGAAGCTTTCTTT.

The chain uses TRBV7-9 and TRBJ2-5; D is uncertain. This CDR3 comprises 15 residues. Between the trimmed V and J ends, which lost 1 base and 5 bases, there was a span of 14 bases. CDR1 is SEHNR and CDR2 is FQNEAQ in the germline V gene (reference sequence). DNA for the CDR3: TGTGCCAGCAGCTTAGGTCGGGTTACTGAGGAGACCCAGTACTTC. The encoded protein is CASSLGRVTEETQYF. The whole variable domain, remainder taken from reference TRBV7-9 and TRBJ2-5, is DTGVSQNPRHKITKRGQNVTFRCDPISEHNRLYWYRQTLGQGPEFLTYFQNEAQLEKSRLLSDRFSAERPKGSFSTLEIQRTEQGDSAMYLCASSLGRVTEETQYFGPGTRLLVL.

CDR3 loop: CASSLIPLLDRPRGTEAFF. CDR3 in DNA: TGTGCCAGCAGCTTAATCCCCCTCTTGGACAGACCCAGGGGGACTGAAGCTTTCTTT. The chain recombines TRBV7-2 with TRBJ1-1; 7 nucleotides agree with TRBD1. Looked up from germline, CDR1 is SGHTA and CDR2 is FQGNSA. This CDR3 has 19 amino acids. Trimming cost V 2 bases and J 5 bases; bases outside gene matches: 20.

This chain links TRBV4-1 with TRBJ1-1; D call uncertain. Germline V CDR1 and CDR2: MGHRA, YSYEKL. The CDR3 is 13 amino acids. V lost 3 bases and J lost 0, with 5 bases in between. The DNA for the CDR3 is TGCGCCAGCAGCCAGAGAGTGAACACTGAAGCTTTCTTT. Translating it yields CASSQRVNTEAFF.

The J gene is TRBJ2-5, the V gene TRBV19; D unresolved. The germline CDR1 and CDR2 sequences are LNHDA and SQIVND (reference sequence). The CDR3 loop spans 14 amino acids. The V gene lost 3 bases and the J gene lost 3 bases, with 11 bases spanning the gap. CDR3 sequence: CASSIRPGKETQYF. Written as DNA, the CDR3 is TGTGCCAGTAGTATTCGTCCAGGCAAAGAGACCCAGTACTTC.

DNA of the CDR3: TGTGCCAGTAGCTTTAGCGGGGGGTCAAACACCGGGGAGCTGTTTTTT. Its translation is CASSFSGGSNTGELFF. The chain is built from TRBV19 and TRBJ2-2; 10 bases fit TRBD2. This CDR3 is 16 amino acids long. CDR1 and CDR2 from the germline V gene are LNHDA and SQIVND (reference sequence). V lost 6 bases, J lost 2 bases, and 6 bases stayed unmatched.

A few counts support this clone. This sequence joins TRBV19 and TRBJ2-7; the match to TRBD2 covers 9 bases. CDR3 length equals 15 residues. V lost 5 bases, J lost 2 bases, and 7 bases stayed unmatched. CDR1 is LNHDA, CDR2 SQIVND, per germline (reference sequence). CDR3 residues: CASSVRSGGTYEQYF. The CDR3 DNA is TGTGCCAGTAGTGTCCGTAGCGGGGGAACCTACGAGCAGTACTTC.

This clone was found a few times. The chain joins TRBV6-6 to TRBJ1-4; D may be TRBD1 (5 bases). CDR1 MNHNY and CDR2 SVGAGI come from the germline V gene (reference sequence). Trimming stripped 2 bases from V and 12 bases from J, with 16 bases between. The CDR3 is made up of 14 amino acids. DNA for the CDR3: TGTGCCAGCAGTTACGGGCGGATTCCGGGGGAACTGTTTTTT. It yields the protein CASSYGRIPGELFF.

CDR3 sequence: CASSFIAGKTETQYF. For the CDR3, the DNA is TGTGCCAGCAGCTTTATAGCGGGGAAGACAGAGACCCAGTACTTC. The genes are TRBV7-6 and TRBJ2-5, with 8 bases fitting TRBD2. Unmatched junction bases numbered 7, after V lost 3 bases and J lost 4 bases. This CDR3 is 15 amino acids long. Germline CDR1 and CDR2: SGHVS and FNYEAQ.

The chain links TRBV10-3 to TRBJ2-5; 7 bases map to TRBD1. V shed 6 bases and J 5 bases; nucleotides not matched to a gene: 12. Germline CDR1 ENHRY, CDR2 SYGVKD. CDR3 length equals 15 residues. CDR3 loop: CAISGRQGVGETQYF. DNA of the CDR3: TGTGCCATCAGCGGACGACAGGGTGTTGGTGAGACCCAGTACTTC.

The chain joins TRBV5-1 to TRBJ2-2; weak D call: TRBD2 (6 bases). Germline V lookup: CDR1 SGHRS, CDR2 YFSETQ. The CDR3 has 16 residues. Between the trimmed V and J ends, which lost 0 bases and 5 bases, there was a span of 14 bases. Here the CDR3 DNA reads TGCGCCAGCAGCTTGGGGACGGGGGAACGGACCGGGGAGCTGTTTTTT. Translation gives CASSLGTGERTGELFF. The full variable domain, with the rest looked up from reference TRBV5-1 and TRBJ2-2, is KAGVTQTPRYLIKTRGQQVTLSCSPISGHRSVSWYQQTPGQGLQFLFEYFSETQRNKGNFPGRFSGRQFSNSRSEMNVSTLELGDSALYLCASSLGTGERTGELFFGEGSRLTVL.

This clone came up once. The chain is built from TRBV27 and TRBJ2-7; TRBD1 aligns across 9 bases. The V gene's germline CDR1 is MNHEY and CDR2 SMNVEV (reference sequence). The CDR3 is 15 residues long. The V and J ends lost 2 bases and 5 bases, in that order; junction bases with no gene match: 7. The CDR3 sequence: CASSLSGGTGHEQYF. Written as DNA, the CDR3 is TGTGCCAGCAGTTTAAGTGGTGGGACAGGGCACGAGCAGTACTTC.

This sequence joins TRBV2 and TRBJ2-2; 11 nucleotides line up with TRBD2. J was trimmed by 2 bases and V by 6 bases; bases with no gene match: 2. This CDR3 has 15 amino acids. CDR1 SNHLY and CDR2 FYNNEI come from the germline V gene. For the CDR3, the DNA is TGTGCCAGCAGCGGGACTAGCGGTAACACCGGGGAGCTGTTTTTT. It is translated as CASSGTSGNTGELFF. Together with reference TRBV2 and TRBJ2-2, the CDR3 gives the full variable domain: EPEVTQTPSHQVTQMGQEVILRCVPISNHLYFYWYRQILGQKVEFLVSFYNNEISEKSEIFDDQFSVERPDGSNFTLKIRSTKLEDSAMYFCASSGTSGNTGELFFGEGSRLTVL.

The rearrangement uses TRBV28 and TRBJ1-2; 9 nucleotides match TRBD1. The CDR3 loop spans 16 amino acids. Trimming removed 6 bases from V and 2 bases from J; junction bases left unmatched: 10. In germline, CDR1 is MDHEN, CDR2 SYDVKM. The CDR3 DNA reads TGTGCCAGCAGCCTGGTAGGAGGACAGGGGAACTATGGCTACACCTTC. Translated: CASSLVGGQGNYGYTF.

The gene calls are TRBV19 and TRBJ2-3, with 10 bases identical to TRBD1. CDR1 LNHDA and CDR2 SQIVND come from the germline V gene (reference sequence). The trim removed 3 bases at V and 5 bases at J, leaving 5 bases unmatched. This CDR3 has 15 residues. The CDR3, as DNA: TGTGCCAGTAGTATCCCGGGACAGGGGATAGATACGCAGTATTTT. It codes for CASSIPGQGIDTQYF.

As DNA, the CDR3 is TGTGCCAGCAGGACCGGGACAGGGCCTTTCTCCGAGCAGTACTTC. Translated, it gives CASRTGTGPFSEQYF. The gene calls are TRBV2 and TRBJ2-7, with TRBD1 matching 9 bases. This CDR3 contains 15 residues. The V and J ends lost 6 bases and 6 bases, in that order; junction bases with no gene match: 12. Germline V gene sequence: CDR1 SNHLY, CDR2 FYNNEI.

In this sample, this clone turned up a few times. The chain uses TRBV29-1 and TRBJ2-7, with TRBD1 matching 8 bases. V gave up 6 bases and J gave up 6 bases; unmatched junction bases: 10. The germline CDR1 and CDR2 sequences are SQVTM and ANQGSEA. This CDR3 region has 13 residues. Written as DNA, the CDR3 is TGCAGCGTCCTAGGACAGGGACTTTCCGAGCAGTACTTC. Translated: CSVLGQGLSEQYF.

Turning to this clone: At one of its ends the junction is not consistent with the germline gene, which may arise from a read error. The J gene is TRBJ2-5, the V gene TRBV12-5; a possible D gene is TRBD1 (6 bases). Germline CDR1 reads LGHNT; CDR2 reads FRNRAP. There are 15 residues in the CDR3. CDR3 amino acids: CASGLVQGFQEAQYF. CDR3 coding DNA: TGTGCTAGTGGTTTGGTACAGGGATTCCAAGAGGCCCAGTACTTC.

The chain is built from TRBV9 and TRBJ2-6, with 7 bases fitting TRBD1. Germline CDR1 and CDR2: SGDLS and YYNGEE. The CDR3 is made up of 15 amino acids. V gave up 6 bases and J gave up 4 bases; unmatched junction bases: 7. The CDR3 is CASTRQGSGANVLTF. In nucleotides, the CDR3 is TGTGCCAGCACCAGACAGGGATCAGGGGCCAACGTCCTGACTTTC.

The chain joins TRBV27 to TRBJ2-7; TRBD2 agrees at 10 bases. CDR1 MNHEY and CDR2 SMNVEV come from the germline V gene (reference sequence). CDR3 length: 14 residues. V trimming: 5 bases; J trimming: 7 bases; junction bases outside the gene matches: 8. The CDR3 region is CASSAKAGGREQYF. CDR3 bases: TGTGCCAGCAGTGCAAAAGCGGGGGGGCGAGAGCAGTACTTC.

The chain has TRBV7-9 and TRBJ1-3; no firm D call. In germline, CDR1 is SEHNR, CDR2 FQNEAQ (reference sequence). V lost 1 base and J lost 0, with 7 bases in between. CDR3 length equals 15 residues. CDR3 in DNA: TGTGCCAGCAGCTTAGGGGCAGCCTCTGGAAACACCATATATTTT. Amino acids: CASSLGAASGNTIYF.

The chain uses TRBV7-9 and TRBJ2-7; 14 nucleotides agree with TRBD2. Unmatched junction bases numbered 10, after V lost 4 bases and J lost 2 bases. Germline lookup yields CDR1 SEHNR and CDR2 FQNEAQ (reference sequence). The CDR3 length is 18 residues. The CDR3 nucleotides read TGTGCCAGCAGCTCAGATCAGGGACTAGCGGGGGACACCTACGAGCAGTACTTC. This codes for CASSSDQGLAGDTYEQYF.